These T cell receptor beta chains were read from a single sample in a study of T cells in narcolepsy. Clones were sequenced by immunoSEQ multiplex PCR, and TCRdb holds only the in-frame ones, with some missing. The profile shows about 36,000 clones, approximately 80% of them singletons. Sequenced: memory (CD45RA-) CD4+ T cells from blood. These receptors all come from a human donor in good health. Each CDR3 is given with its conserved first and last residue. The D gene is left open where the match is weak. The listing skips clone size in some rows; elsewhere it reads once, few, many or a size class.

d_call j_call v_call clone_size cdr3_aa cdr3_nt
NA TRBJ1-5 TRBV6-6 NA CASRQQGNSNQPQHF TGTGCCAGCAGGCAGCAGGGGAATAGCAATCAGCCCCAGCATTTT
NA TRBJ2-5 TRBV7-2 few CASSSSAYQETQYF TGTGCCAGCAGCTCATCAGCGTACCAAGAGACCCAGTACTTC
TRBD2 TRBJ2-3 TRBV9 NA CASSEGLAVGTDTQYF TGTGCCAGCAGCGAGGGACTAGCGGTGGGCACAGATACGCAGTATTTT
NA TRBJ2-6 TRBV30 few CAWSFAGSGANVLTF TGTGCCTGGAGTTTCGCAGGCTCTGGGGCCAACGTCCTGACTTTC
NA TRBJ2-2 TRBV5-6 once CASSPISGPQRTGELFF TGTGCCAGCAGCCCGATTTCGGGACCCCAACGCACCGGGGAGCTGTTTTTT
NA TRBJ2-2 TRBV18 once CASSYTGTENTGELFF TGTGCCAGCTCATATACCGGGACGGAGAACACCGGGGAGCTGTTTTTT
TRBD2 TRBJ2-2 TRBV7-2 NA CASETGAGSTGELFF TGTGCCAGCGAAACAGGAGCGGGGTCCACCGGGGAGCTGTTTTTT
TRBD2 TRBJ2-3 TRBV19 NA CASSMKSSGRAVDTQYF TGTGCCAGTAGTATGAAGTCTAGCGGGAGGGCCGTGGATACGCAGTATTTT
TRBD1 TRBJ2-1 TRBV19 NA CASRRGLHEQFF TGTGCCAGTAGAAGGGGGCTCCATGAGCAGTTCTTC
NA TRBJ1-5 TRBV9 NA CASSVRGQAQPQHF TGTGCCAGCAGCGTACGGGGGCAGGCTCAGCCCCAGCATTTT
NA TRBJ1-2 TRBV12-5 NA CATPDGRTNYGYTF TGTGCTACCCCCGACGGGAGAACTAACTATGGCTACACCTTC
NA TRBJ2-5 TRBV27 NA CASSLRFGDGGETQYF TGTGCCAGCAGTTTACGATTCGGGGATGGGGGAGAGACTCAGTACTTC
NA TRBJ1-5 TRBV7-2 NA CASSLTGLGNQPQHF TGTGCCAGCAGCTTAACAGGCTTGGGCAATCAGCCCCAGCATTTT
TRBD2 TRBJ2-5 TRBV7-2 NA CASSNGIAGAETQYF TGTGCCAGCAGCAATGGTATAGCGGGGGCTGAGACCCAGTACTTC
NA TRBJ1-4 TRBV7-8 NA CASSLVETANPTNEKLFF TGTGCCAGCAGCTTAGTCGAGACAGCCAACCCAACTAATGAAAAACTGTTTTTT
NA TRBJ1-1 TRBV23-1 once CASSQFQALPISEAFF TGCGCCAGCAGTCAATTTCAGGCACTCCCAATCTCTGAAGCTTTCTTT
TRBD1 TRBJ1-6 TRBV9 NA CASSSMTGENSPLHF TGTGCCAGCAGCTCCATGACAGGGGAGAATTCACCCCTCCACTTT
NA TRBJ2-5 TRBV28 NA CASSSGALETQYF TGTGCCAGCAGTTCTGGGGCTCTGGAGACCCAGTACTTC
TRBD1 TRBJ1-5 TRBV5-6 few CASSPAKGASYQPQHF TGTGCCAGCAGCCCGGCAAAGGGGGCGAGTTATCAGCCCCAGCATTTT
NA TRBJ1-5 TRBV19 NA CASSIDGRGGGNQPQHF TGTGCCAGTAGTATAGATGGCAGGGGAGGGGGCAATCAGCCCCAGCATTTT
NA TRBJ1-1 TRBV6-1 NA CASGVGYTEAFF TGTGCCAGCGGGGTGGGGTATACTGAAGCTTTCTTT
NA TRBJ1-2 TRBV6-1 NA CASMILRQPTSGYTF TGTGCCAGCATGATTCTCCGACAGCCTACCTCCGGCTACACCTTC
NA TRBJ2-1 TRBV30 once CAWSASGGAEFF TGTGCCTGGAGTGCCTCAGGGGGGGCGGAGTTCTTC
NA TRBJ1-2 TRBV11-2 NA CASSLGNAKGLDGYTF TGTGCCAGCAGCTTAGGGAACGCCAAGGGACTAGATGGCTACACCTTC